The clone carrying this T cell receptor beta chain occurred many times. Its antigen is undetermined. TCRdb reprocessed the reads with MiXCR, giving one entry per CDR3 protein. The sample shows 700,000 to 850,000 distinct CDR3 sequences, 30% to 35% of them seen only once. V gave up 5 bases and J gave up 2 bases, with 8 bases separating them. The CDR3 extends over 13 amino acids. CDR1 and CDR2 (germline): SGHTA, FQGNSA. This sample is part of a study of T cell repertoires in cytomegalovirus infection. The overall study: Researchers turned to recently identified HLA-C-restricted CMV epitopes as well as well-studied HLA-B-restricted ones. CMV infection and matching HLA type were both indicated by public TCR beta signatures.

The chain couples TRBV7-2 to TRBJ2-3; D ambiguous. The TCR originated in a human donor in good health (CMV status not recorded). Some clones in this sample may be carry-over from other donors' samples. The material was cultured CD8+ T cells from PBMCs, obtained from culture after CMV antigen stimulation. The CDR3 is CASSPTTTDTQYF. In nucleotides, the CDR3 is TGTGCCAGCAGCCCTACGACCACAGATACGCAGTATTTT.